These T cell receptor beta chains were read from a single sample in a study of CD8 T cells in ankylosing spondylitis. MiXCR was run by TCRdb on the 5' RACE reads, yielding one entry per CDR3 protein. This table has more than 650,000 distinct CDR3 sequences, 10% to 15% appearing once. Sequencing used blood, either unsorted or a sorted T cell fraction (not recorded which). The receptors were gathered from a male donor with ankylosing spondylitis. The conserved cysteine and the conserved F or W are not part of the CDR3 here. D genes are given only for firm matches. The listing skips clone size in some rows; elsewhere it reads once, few, many or a size class.

>TRBD2|TRBV12-3/TRBV12-4|few
ASSARGGRPYEQY
>TRBD1|TRBV7-2|few
ASSTRTGLLEQY
>-|TRBV7-2|-
ASSLTVNIYEQY
>-|TRBV19|-
ASSRQMNPGEQY
>TRBD1|TRBV5-1|-
ASSVTGDNTEAF
>-|TRBV20-1|many
SARPVFGEAF
>TRBD2|TRBV6-5|-
ASSYEAGGRTGELF
>-|TRBV27|few
ASSFQGNNQPQH
>-|TRBV5-1|many
ASSLGIYSNQPQH
>TRBD1|TRBV28|-
ASSYTDRGLLQY
>-|TRBV5-5|few
ASSPVTGTRNQPQH
>-|TRBV24-1|many
ATQSGSLNTGELF
>-|TRBV12-3/TRBV12-4|few
ASSETDLAKNIQY
>TRBD2|TRBV20-1|few
SARLAGQNTGELF
>-|TRBV14|-
ASSLILQGEQY
>-|TRBV28|-
ASSGVPNTEAF
>TRBD1|TRBV7-2|-
ASSPSRQGWGYT
>-|TRBV5-1|many
ASSLGWGLETYEQY
>TRBD1|TRBV12-3/TRBV12-4|many
ASTRTGGKYGYT
>-|TRBV7-2|many
ASSSSTGGGYT
>TRBD1|TRBV29-1|-
SVGTGPNQPQH
>-|TRBV5-1|few
ASSLWSGARTPNTEAF
>-|TRBV6-5|few
ASSYSGTEYTQY
>-|TRBV6-2/TRBV6-3|few
ASRPKTGKTKYEQY
>-|TRBV20-1|-
SASEGWETQY
>-|TRBV20-1|-
SATQDPSYEQY
>-|TRBV5-1|few
ASSLVPTGSSYEQY
>-|TRBV25-1|-
ASSEIWGRGRDTEAF
>TRBD2|TRBV7-2|few
ASSLSGGPGTDTQY
>-|TRBV6-5|-
ASSYSNMGNTEAF
>TRBD1|TRBV4-3|-
ASSQPQGTSDEQY